These T cell receptor beta chains were read from a single sample in a study of T cells in Graves' hyperthyroidism and ophthalmopathy. TCRdb re-analysed the multiplex PCR reads in MiXCR, keeping a single row per CDR3 protein. Of 300,000 to 500,000 distinct CDR3 sequences in the sample, around 14% were seen once. The source material was blood. The source of these receptors is a woman in her thirties with Graves' hyperthyroidism. Both conserved end residues are part of each CDR3. The D gene is left open where the match is weak. Size is omitted from some rows. Given values are once, few, many or a class for expanded clones.

V gene,J gene,clone size,D gene,CDR3 DNA,CDR3 protein
TRBV24-1,TRBJ2-7,many,TRBD2,TGTGCCACCAGTGATCGCGGGACTAGCGGGAGTTCCTACGAGCAGTACTTC,CATSDRGTSGSSYEQYF
TRBV28,TRBJ2-7,many,NA,TGTGCCAGCAGTCGGACCGACGCGCAGTACTTC,CASSRTDAQYF
TRBV6-1,TRBJ2-4,many,NA,TGTGCCAGCAGTAAAACAGGGGCCAAAAACATTCAGTACTTC,CASSKTGAKNIQYF
TRBV2,TRBJ1-1,many,NA,TGTGCCAGCAGTGGGGGGGGCCATCGTGGAGGCACTGAAGCTTTCTTT,CASSGGGHRGGTEAFF
TRBV20-1,TRBJ1-2,NA,NA,TGCAGTGCAGAAAGCAGAGATAGAATTTGGGAAGGCTACACCTTC,CSAESRDRIWEGYTF
TRBV20-1,TRBJ2-2,NA,NA,TGCAGTGCTCACGCAACCACCGGGGAGCTGTTTTTT,CSAHATTGELFF
TRBV5-1,TRBJ2-4,few,TRBD2,TGCGCCAGCAGCTTGGAGAGTAGCGGGAGTGACACTCAGTACTTC,CASSLESSGSDTQYF
TRBV20-1,TRBJ1-1,many,NA,TGCAGTGCTAGAGATCCCAGAATGAACACTGAAGCTTTCTTT,CSARDPRMNTEAFF
TRBV12-3/TRBV12-4,TRBJ1-1,many,TRBD1,TGTGCCAGCAGCCCGGACAGGGTCTTGGTGAACACTGAAGCTTTCTTT,CASSPDRVLVNTEAFF
TRBV6-6,TRBJ2-1,few,NA,TGTGCCAGCAGTTACGGGGTCGCCAATGAGCAGTTCTTC,CASSYGVANEQFF
TRBV9,TRBJ2-1,NA,NA,TGTGCCAGCAGCTTAGGAGAGGGGTGGGGTGAGCAGTTCTTC,CASSLGEGWGEQFF
TRBV5-6,TRBJ2-7,NA,TRBD2,TGTGCCAGCAGCTTGTTAGCTAGCGGGTACTACGAGCAGTACTTC,CASSLLASGYYEQYF
TRBV29-1,TRBJ2-3,many,NA,TGCAGCTTGCTGAGACACTACACAGATACGCAGTATTTT,CSLLRHYTDTQYF
TRBV28,TRBJ2-7,many,TRBD2,TGTGCCAGCAGTTTCCCCCCACTAGCGGGAGCCTACGAGCAGTACTTC,CASSFPPLAGAYEQYF
TRBV29-1,TRBJ1-1,many,TRBD1,TGCAGCGTTGGGCAGGGGGCGCTTACTGAAGCTTTCTTT,CSVGQGALTEAFF
TRBV28,TRBJ1-5,many,TRBD1,TGTGCCAGCAGTTTAAGAGGGGGCCTATCCCGAAATCAGCCCCAGCATTTT,CASSLRGGLSRNQPQHF
TRBV14,TRBJ1-1,many,NA,TGTGCCAGCAGCCGACAGCACAACACTGAAGCTTTCTTT,CASSRQHNTEAFF
TRBV18,TRBJ2-5,many,TRBD2,TGTGCCAGCTCACCACCGGGACTAGCAGAGACCCAGTACTTC,CASSPPGLAETQYF
TRBV13,TRBJ2-5,few,TRBD2,TGTGCCAGCAGCCCCCGGGCCGGGACTAGCGGGAAAAGCGAGACCCAGTACTTC,CASSPRAGTSGKSETQYF
TRBV27,TRBJ2-3,few,TRBD2,TGTGCCAGCAGTTTACCCCCTCGACTAGCGGGAGGGTCCCACACAGATACGCAGTATTTT,CASSLPPRLAGGSHTDTQYF
TRBV9,TRBJ2-1,few,NA,TGTGCCAGCAGCGGCGGGCCCCTCGGGGATGAGCAGTTCTTC,CASSGGPLGDEQFF
TRBV28,TRBJ2-5,NA,TRBD2,TGTGCCAGCAGTTTGAGTAGCGGGAGGGCCGGTGAGACCCAGTACTTC,CASSLSSGRAGETQYF
TRBV28,TRBJ2-7,many,NA,TGTGCCAGCTTTGCTACTGTGTCCTACGAGCAGTACTTC,CASFATVSYEQYF
TRBV24-1,TRBJ2-1,NA,TRBD2,TGTGCCACCAGTGATTCAACCGGGACTAGCGGCAAATTGCAGCAGTTCTTC,CATSDSTGTSGKLQQFF
TRBV7-2,TRBJ2-1,few,TRBD2,TGTGCCAGCAGCCCGAGGATTCGACTAGCGGGGGACAATGAGCAGTTCTTC,CASSPRIRLAGDNEQFF
TRBV20-1,TRBJ2-1,many,TRBD2,TGCAGTGCCGCCAGACTAGCGGTGTACAATGAGCAGTTCTTC,CSAARLAVYNEQFF
TRBV7-9,TRBJ2-1,many,TRBD2,TGTGCCAGCAGCCCCCGGGGGGTTGACTACAATGAGCAGTTCTTC,CASSPRGVDYNEQFF
TRBV30,TRBJ1-2,NA,NA,TGTGCCTGGAGTGCCTATACACGGAATGGCTACACCTTC,CAWSAYTRNGYTF
TRBV6-1,TRBJ2-1,many,NA,TGTGCCAGCAGTGCCGCATCGGGGGGCGTGGGGTCGGGGCAGTTCTTC,CASSAASGGVGSGQFF
TRBV4-1,TRBJ1-1,few,NA,TGCGCCAGCAGCCAAGGGGATCTGAACACTGAAGCTTTCTTT,CASSQGDLNTEAFF
TRBV12-3/TRBV12-4,TRBJ2-2,many,TRBD2,TGTGCCAGCAGTTCGGGGGGTACGAACACCGGGGAGCTGTTTTTT,CASSSGGTNTGELFF
TRBV6-1,TRBJ2-5,NA,NA,TGTGCCAGCAGACCAGGGGCCCAAGAGACCCAGTACTTC,CASRPGAQETQYF
TRBV27,TRBJ2-7,few,NA,TGTGCCAGCAGAGTAAGCGGCCAAAACTCCTACGAGCAGTACTTC,CASRVSGQNSYEQYF
TRBV9,TRBJ2-7,NA,NA,TGTGCCAGCAGCACACGGCGGGGATTCCCCTCCTACGAGCAGTACTTC,CASSTRRGFPSYEQYF
TRBV30,TRBJ2-5,many,TRBD2,TGTGCCTGGAGTGAAGGACTAGCGGGACAAGAGACCCAGTACTTC,CAWSEGLAGQETQYF
TRBV9,TRBJ2-3,few,TRBD1,TGTGCCAGCAGCGTCCGCGAGGGGGCAAGCACAGATACGCAGTATTTT,CASSVREGASTDTQYF
TRBV4-1,TRBJ2-1,few,TRBD2,TGCGCCAGCAGCCTAAGTAGCGGGGCCTACAATGAGCAGTTCTTC,CASSLSSGAYNEQFF
TRBV20-1,TRBJ2-1,many,NA,TGCAGTGCTAGAGTCAGTAGCGCAAGCTCCTACAATGAGCAGTTCTTC,CSARVSSASSYNEQFF
TRBV28,TRBJ2-3,few,NA,TGTGCCAGCAGTTTATCACGGGGGGCGAGTCGGACAGATACGCAGTATTTT,CASSLSRGASRTDTQYF
TRBV11-1,TRBJ1-5,many,NA,TGTGCCAGCAGCCGGGACTTCAGATATAGCAATCAGCCCCAGCATTTT,CASSRDFRYSNQPQHF
TRBV12-3/TRBV12-4,TRBJ1-4,NA,NA,TGTGCCAGCAGTTTATCGGGGCCTCAGGGAGAAAAACTGTTTTTT,CASSLSGPQGEKLFF
TRBV7-3,TRBJ2-3,many,NA,TGTGCCAGCAGCTTAAACCCTCTGGGTGCAGATACGCAGTATTTT,CASSLNPLGADTQYF
TRBV20-1,TRBJ1-2,few,NA,TGCAGTGCTCAGACAGTATTCTATGGCTACACCTTC,CSAQTVFYGYTF
TRBV19,TRBJ2-1,NA,TRBD1,TGTGCCAGTAGCCCCCCGGGACAGGGTGTCAAAGAGCAGTTCTTC,CASSPPGQGVKEQFF
TRBV18,TRBJ1-3,many,NA,TGTGCCAGCTCACCACAGGTTTTTGGAAACACCATATATTTT,CASSPQVFGNTIYF
TRBV12-3/TRBV12-4,TRBJ2-2,NA,NA,TGTGCCAGCAGTCGGGATACCGGGGAGCTGTTTTTT,CASSRDTGELFF
TRBV27,TRBJ1-1,few,NA,TGTGCCAGCAGTTTAGGAACCCTCGGTGGAGCTTTCTTT,CASSLGTLGGAFF
TRBV11-1,TRBJ2-3,many,TRBD2,TGTGCCAGCAGTCTCGCGGGAGGGCGAAATACGCAGTATTTT,CASSLAGGRNTQYF
TRBV3-1,TRBJ2-1,many,NA,TGTGCCAGCAGCCAAGATCAGTCCTACAATGAGCAGTTCTTC,CASSQDQSYNEQFF
TRBV20-1,TRBJ1-5,few,NA,TGCAGTGCTCCCCGGGACGGACCGAATCAGCCCCAGCATTTT,CSAPRDGPNQPQHF
TRBV10-3,TRBJ2-2,many,TRBD1,TGTGCCATCAGTGACGGACAGGGGAGCACCGGGGAGCTGTTTTTT,CAISDGQGSTGELFF
TRBV28,TRBJ1-4,NA,NA,TGTGCCAGCAGTTTGGGCAGCCCGAGTGAAAAACTGTTTTTT,CASSLGSPSEKLFF
TRBV20-1,TRBJ1-5,many,NA,TGCAGTGCTAATTGGCCTGAAGATCAGCCCCAGCATTTT,CSANWPEDQPQHF